This T cell receptor beta chain was sequenced in a study of T cells after yellow fever vaccination. Findings of the study overall: A weaker but faster secondary response was observed, peaking on day 5 versus 15. Within FACS-sorted repertoires, abundant clonotypes contaminating from the bulk population could be present. Detected again after the booster were most primary-vaccination clones, at about 96% CD4 and around 91% CD8.

The trim removed 3 bases at V and 5 bases at J, leaving 5 bases unmatched. In germline, CDR1 is KGHSH, CDR2 LQKENI. This CDR3 has 14 amino acids. TCRdb redid the calling of the 5' RACE reads with MiXCR, one entry per CDR3 protein. Of 120,000 to 150,000 distinct CDR3 sequences detected, around 7.7% appear once; the ten largest clones hold under 0.85%. This clonotype was found many times. Its antigen is still unknown. The V and J genes are TRBV18 and TRBJ2-5; 8 positions match TRBD1. This TCR derives from a man aged 30-40 years who received the YFV17D yellow fever vaccine. This specimen consisted of CD4+ T cells sorted from PBMCs, obtained 5 days after the yellow fever booster vaccination. The CDR3 bases are TGTGCCAGCTCACCGGAGCGACAGGGGGAGACCCAGTACTTC. Protein: CASSPERQGETQYF.